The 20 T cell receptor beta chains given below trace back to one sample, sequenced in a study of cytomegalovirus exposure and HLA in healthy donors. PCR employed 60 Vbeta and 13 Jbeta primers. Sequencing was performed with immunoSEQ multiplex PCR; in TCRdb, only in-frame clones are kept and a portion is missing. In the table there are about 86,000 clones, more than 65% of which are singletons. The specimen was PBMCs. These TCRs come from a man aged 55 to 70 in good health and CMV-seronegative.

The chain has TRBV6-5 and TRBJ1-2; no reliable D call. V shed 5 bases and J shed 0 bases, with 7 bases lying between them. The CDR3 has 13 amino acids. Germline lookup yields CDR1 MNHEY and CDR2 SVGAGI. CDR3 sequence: CASSTDSNYGYTF. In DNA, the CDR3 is TGTGCCAGCAGTACAGATTCTAACTATGGCTACACCTTC.

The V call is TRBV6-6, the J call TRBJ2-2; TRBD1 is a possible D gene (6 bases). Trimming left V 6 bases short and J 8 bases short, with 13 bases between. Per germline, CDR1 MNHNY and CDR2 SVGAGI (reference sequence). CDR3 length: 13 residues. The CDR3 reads CASSTTTGGELFF. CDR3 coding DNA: TGTGCCAGCAGCACTACAACAGGGGGGGAGCTGTTTTTT.

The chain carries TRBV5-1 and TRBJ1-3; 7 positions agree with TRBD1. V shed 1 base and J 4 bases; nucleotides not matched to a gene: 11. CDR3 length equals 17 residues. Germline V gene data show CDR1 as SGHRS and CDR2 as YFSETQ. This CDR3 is CASSLTGEGIIGNTIYF. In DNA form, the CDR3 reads TGCGCCAGCAGCTTGACAGGGGAAGGGATAATCGGAAACACCATATATTTT. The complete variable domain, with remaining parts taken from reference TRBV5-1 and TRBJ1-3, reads KAGVTQTPRYLIKTRGQQVTLSCSPISGHRSVSWYQQTPGQGLQFLFEYFSETQRNKGNFPGRFSGRQFSNSRSEMNVSTLELGDSALYLCASSLTGEGIIGNTIYFGEGSWLTVV.

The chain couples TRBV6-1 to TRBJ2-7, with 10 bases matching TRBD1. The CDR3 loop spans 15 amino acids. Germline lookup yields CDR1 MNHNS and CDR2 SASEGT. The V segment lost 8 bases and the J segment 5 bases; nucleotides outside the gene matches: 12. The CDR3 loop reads CASVKSETGGDEQYF. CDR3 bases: TGTGCCAGCGTGAAGTCCGAGACAGGGGGCGACGAGCAGTACTTC.

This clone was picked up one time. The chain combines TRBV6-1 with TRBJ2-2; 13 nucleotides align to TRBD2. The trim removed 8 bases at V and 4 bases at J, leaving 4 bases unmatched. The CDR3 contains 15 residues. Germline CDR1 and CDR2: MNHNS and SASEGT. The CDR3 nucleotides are TGTGCCAGCGAGACTAGCGGGAGGTTCACCGGGGAGCTGTTTTTT. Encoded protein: CASETSGRFTGELFF.

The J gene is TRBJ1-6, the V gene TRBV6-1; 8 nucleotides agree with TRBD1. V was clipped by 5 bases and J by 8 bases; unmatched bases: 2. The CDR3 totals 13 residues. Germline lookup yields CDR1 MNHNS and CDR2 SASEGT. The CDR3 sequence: CASSQDRDSPLHF. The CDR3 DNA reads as TGTGCCAGCAGTCAGGACAGGGATTCACCCCTCCACTTT.

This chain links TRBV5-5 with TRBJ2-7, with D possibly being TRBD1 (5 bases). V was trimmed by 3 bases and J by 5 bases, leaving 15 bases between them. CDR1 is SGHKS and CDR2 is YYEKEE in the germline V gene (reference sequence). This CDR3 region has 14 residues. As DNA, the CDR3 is TGTGCCAGCAGCTCTCTTCAGGGTGGCCACGAGCAGTACTTC. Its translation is CASSSLQGGHEQYF.

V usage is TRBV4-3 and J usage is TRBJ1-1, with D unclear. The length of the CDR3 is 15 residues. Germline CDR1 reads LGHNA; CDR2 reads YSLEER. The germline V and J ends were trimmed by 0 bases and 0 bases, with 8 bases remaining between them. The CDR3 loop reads CASSQEATMNTEAFF. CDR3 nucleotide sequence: TGCGCCAGCAGCCAAGAAGCTACCATGAACACTGAAGCTTTCTTT.

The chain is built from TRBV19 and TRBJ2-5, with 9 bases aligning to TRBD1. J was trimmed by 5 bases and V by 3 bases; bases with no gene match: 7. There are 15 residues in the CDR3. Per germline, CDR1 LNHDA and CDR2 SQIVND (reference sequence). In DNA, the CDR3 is TGTGCCAGTAGTATCGGGACAGGGTGGCGGGAGACCCAGTACTTC. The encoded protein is CASSIGTGWRETQYF.

CDR3 coding DNA: TGTGCCAGCAGTGGTAGCGGGCAAAGAACTCCCTACAATGAGCAGTTCTTC. Its protein is CASSGSGQRTPYNEQFF. The rearrangement uses TRBV6-1 and TRBJ2-1; 7 nucleotides match TRBD2. Germline-derived CDR1 and CDR2 are MNHNS and SASEGT. The CDR3 is made up of 17 amino acids. Trimming at V came to 4 bases and at J to 2 bases, leaving 11 bases not matched to a gene.

CDR3 residues: CASSLGGVSGRRGTQYF. The CDR3 nucleotides are TGTGCCAGCAGCTTAGGGGGTGTTAGCGGGAGAAGGGGGACCCAGTACTTC. The chain carries TRBV7-8 and TRBJ2-5, with TRBD2 matching 9 bases. V lost 1 base to trimming and J lost 7 bases; unmatched junction nucleotides: 13. The CDR3 extends over 17 amino acids. Germline lookup yields CDR1 SGHVS and CDR2 FQNEAQ.

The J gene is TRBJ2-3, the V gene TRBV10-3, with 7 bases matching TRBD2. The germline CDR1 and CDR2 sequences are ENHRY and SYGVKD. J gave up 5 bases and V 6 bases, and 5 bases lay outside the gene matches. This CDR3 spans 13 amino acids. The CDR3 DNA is TGTGCCATCAGCAGCGGGGTTCAAGATACGCAGTATTTT. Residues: CAISSGVQDTQYF.

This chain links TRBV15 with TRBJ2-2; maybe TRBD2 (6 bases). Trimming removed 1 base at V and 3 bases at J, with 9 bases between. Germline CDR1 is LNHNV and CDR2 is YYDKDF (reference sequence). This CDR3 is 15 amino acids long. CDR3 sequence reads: CATSRGGDDTGELFF. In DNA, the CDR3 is TGTGCCACCAGCAGAGGCGGGGACGACACCGGGGAGCTGTTTTTT.

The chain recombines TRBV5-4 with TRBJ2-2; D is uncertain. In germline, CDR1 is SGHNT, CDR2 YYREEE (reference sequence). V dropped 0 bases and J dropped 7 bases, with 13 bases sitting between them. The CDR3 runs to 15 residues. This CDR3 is CASSLDPPLSGELFF. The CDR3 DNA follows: TGTGCCAGCAGCTTGGACCCCCCTTTGAGCGGGGAGCTGTTTTTT.

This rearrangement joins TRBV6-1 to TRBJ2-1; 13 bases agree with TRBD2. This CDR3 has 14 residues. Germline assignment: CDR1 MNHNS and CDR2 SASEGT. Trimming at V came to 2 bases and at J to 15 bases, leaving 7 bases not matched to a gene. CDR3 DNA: TGTGCCAGCAGTGAATCACTAGCGGGGGGGCCCCTGTTCTTC. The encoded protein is CASSESLAGGPLFF.

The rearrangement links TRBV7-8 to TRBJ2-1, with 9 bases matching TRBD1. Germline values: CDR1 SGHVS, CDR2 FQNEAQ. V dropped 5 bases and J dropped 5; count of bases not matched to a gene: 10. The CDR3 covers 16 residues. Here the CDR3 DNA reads TGTGCCAGCAGCAAGATGGGGACAGGGAGGCACAATGAGCAGTTCTTC. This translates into CASSKMGTGRHNEQFF.

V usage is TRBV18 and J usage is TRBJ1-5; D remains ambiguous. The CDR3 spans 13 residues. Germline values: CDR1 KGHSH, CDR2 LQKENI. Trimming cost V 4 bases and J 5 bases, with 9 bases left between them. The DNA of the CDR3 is TGTGCCAGCTCACGGGAGCGTGATCAGCCCCAGCATTTT. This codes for CASSRERDQPQHF. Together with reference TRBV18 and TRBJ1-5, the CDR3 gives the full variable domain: NAGVMQNPRHLVRRRGQEARLRCSPMKGHSHVYWYRQLPEEGLKFMVYLQKENIIDESGMPKERFSAEFPKEGPSILRIQQVVRGDSAAYFCASSRERDQPQHFGDGTRLSIL.

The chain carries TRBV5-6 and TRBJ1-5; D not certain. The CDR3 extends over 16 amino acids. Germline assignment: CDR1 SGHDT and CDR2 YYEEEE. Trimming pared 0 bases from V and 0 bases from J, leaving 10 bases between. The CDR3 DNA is TGTGCCAGCAGCTTGGGAGGGAGTTATAGCAATCAGCCCCAGCATTTT. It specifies CASSLGGSYSNQPQHF.

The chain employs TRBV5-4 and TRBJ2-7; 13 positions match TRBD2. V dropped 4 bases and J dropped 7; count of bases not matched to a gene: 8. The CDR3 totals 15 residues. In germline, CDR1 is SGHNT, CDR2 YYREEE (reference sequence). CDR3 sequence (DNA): TGTGCCAGCAGCCCCGGACTAGCGGGAGCGGGGGAGCAGTACTTC. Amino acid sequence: CASSPGLAGAGEQYF.

In DNA form, the CDR3 reads TGTGCCAGCAGTCGGGACAGACCCTACGAGCAGTACTTC. Its translation is CASSRDRPYEQYF. The chain links TRBV6-1 to TRBJ2-7, with TRBD1 identical over 7 bases. The germline V gene has CDR1 MNHNS and CDR2 SASEGT. The junction had 3 bases not matched to a gene; V was cut back by 5 bases and J by 2 bases. The CDR3 is 13 residues long.